Reported below is one T cell receptor beta chain. As yet, its antigen is unknown. Sequencing of each sample assayed roughly 100,000 TCR templates. Using immunoSEQ multiplex PCR, the repertoire was profiled, and TCRdb retains in-frame clones only, with some absent. The sample has roughly 110,000 clones, 85% to 95% seen once; the top ten hold roughly 0.17%. The data stem from a study of siplizumab effects on memory and regulatory T cells. V lost 6 bases to trimming and J lost 3 bases; unmatched junction nucleotides: 18. Per germline, CDR1 MNHEY and CDR2 SMNVEV (reference sequence). The CDR3 runs 18 residues. Whole-study findings and limits: Phenotypic classification as naive or memory proved unattainable for roughly 80-97% of proliferating CD4+ or CD8+ clones. Alloreactive sequences tracing back to unstimulated CD4+ memory cells were significantly reduced by siplizumab. A minor fraction of alloreactive clones, and no more, mapped to unstimulated subsets.

The sequenced sample consisted of non-Treg CD4+ T cells sorted from blood. The TCR sequence derives from a human donor in good health. The chain couples TRBV27 to TRBJ2-3; 7 nucleotides agree with TRBD2. The CDR3 nucleotides read TGTGCCAGCAGCAGTTTACCCTCTTTAGCGGGTCCGACAGATACGCAGTATTTT. This encodes CASSSLPSLAGPTDTQYF.